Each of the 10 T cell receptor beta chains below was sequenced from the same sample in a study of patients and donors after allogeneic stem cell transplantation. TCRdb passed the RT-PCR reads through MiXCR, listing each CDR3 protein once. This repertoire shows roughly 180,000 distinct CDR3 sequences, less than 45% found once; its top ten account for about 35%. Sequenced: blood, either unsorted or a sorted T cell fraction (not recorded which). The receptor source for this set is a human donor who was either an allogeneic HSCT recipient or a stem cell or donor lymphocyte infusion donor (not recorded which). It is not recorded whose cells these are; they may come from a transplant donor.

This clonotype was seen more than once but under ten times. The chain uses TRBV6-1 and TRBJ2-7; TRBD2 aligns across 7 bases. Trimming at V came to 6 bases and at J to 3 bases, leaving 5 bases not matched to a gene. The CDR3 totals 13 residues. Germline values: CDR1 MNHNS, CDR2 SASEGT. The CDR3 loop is CASRIWGGYEQYF. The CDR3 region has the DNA TGTGCCAGCAGGATTTGGGGGGGCTACGAGCAGTACTTC.

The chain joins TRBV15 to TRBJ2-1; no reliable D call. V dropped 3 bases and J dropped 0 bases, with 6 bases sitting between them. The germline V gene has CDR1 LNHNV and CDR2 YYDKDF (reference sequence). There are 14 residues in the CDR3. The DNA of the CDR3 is TGTGCCACCAGCAGCTGGGGCTCCTACAATGAGCAGTTCTTC. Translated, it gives CATSSWGSYNEQFF. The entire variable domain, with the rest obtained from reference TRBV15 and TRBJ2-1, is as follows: DAMVIQNPRYQVTQFGKPVTLSCSQTLNHNVMYWYQQKSSQAPKLLFHYYDKDFNNEADTPDNFQSRRPNTSFCFLDIRSPGLGDTAMYLCATSSWGSYNEQFFGPGTRLTVL.

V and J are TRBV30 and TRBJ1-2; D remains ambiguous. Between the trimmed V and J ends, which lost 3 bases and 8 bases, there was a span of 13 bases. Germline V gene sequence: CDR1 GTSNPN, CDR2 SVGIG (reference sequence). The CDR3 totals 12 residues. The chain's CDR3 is CAWRQRIEGYTF. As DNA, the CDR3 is TGTGCCTGGAGACAGAGGATAGAGGGCTACACCTTC.

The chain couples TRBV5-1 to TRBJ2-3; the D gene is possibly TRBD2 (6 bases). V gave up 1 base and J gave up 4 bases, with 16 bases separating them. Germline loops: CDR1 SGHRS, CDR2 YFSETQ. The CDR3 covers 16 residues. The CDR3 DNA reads TGCGCCAGCAGCTTGAAAACCCGGGGGATAGCAGATACGCAGTATTTT. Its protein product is CASSLKTRGIADTQYF.

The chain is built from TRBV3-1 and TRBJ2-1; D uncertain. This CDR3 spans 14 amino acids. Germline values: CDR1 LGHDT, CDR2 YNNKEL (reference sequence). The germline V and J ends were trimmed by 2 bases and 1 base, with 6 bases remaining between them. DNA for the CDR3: TGTGCCAGCAGCCAAATTGGTTCCTACAATGAGCAGTTCTTC. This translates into CASSQIGSYNEQFF.

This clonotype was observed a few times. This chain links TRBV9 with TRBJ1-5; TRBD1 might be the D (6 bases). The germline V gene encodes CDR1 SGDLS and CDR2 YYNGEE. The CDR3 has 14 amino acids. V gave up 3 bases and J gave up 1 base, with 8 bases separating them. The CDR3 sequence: CASSEGGSNQPQHF. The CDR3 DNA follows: TGTGCCAGCAGCGAAGGGGGGAGCAATCAGCCCCAGCATTTT.

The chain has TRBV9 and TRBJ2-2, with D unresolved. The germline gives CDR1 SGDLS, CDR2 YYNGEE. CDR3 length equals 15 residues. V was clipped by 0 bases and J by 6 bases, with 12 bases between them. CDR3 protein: CASSVARQAAGELFF. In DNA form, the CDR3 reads TGTGCCAGCAGCGTAGCCAGGCAGGCGGCCGGGGAGCTGTTTTTT.

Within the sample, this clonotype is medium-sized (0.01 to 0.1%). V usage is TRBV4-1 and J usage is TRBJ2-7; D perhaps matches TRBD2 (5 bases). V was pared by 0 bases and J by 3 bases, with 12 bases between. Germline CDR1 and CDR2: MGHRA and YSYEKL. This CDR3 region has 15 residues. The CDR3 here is CASSQDRLTNYEQYF. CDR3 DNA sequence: TGCGCCAGCAGCCAAGATAGACTAACAAACTACGAGCAGTACTTC.

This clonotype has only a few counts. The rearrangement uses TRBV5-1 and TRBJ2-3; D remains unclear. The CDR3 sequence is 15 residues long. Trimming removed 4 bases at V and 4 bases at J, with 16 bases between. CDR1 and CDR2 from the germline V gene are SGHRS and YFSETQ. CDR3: CASSLDPLLADTQYF. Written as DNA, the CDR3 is TGCGCCAGCAGCCTAGACCCCCTTCTAGCAGATACGCAGTATTTT.

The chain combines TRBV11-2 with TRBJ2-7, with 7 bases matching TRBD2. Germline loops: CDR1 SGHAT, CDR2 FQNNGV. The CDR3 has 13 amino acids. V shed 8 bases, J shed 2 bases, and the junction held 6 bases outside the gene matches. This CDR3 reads CASGGSSPYEQYF. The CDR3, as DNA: TGTGCCAGCGGCGGGAGCTCACCCTACGAGCAGTACTTC.